The 25 T cell receptor beta chains below all came from one sample that was sequenced in a study of neurological immune-mediated disorders. One entry per CDR3 protein, called by TCRdb with MiXCR from the 5' RACE reads. The sample contains 20,000 to 30,000 distinct CDR3 sequences, less than 15% of which appear only once. Documented time point: technical triplicate 1. The sequencing sample was made of CD4+ T cells from blood. The receptor set was obtained from a female donor with HTLV-1-associated myelopathy (HAM/TSP).

This clonotype was detected ten times or more. The chain is built from TRBV3-1 and TRBJ2-2; 16 bases fit TRBD2. The germline V gene has CDR1 LGHDT and CDR2 YNNKEL (reference sequence). With 2 bases clipped from V and 4 bases from J, the junction kept 10 bases outside the gene matches. The CDR3 has 20 residues. The CDR3 sequence: CASSQPPGLAGGPLTGELFF. CDR3 in DNA: TGTGCCAGCAGCCAACCGCCGGGACTAGCGGGGGGGCCACTCACCGGGGAGCTGTTTTTT.

The chain links TRBV19 to TRBJ1-5; a weak D match, TRBD1 (6 bases). CDR1 and CDR2 from the germline V gene are LNHDA and SQIVND (reference sequence). CDR3 length equals 14 residues. V was trimmed by 6 bases and J by 6 bases, leaving 15 bases between them. CDR3: CASSGDRFGQPQHF. The CDR3 DNA is TGTGCCAGTAGCGGCGACAGGTTCGGTCAGCCCCAGCATTTT.

This clonotype was seen ten or more times. The chain links TRBV18 to TRBJ1-2, with a possible D match to TRBD1 (6 bases). Trimming removed 6 bases from V and 4 bases from J, with 18 bases in between. Germline V CDR1 and CDR2: KGHSH, LQKENI. The CDR3 totals 15 residues. CDR3 nucleotides: TGTGCCAGCTCTCCATCGACCGACAGGAGCTATGGCTACACCTTC. Translation gives CASSPSTDRSYGYTF.

This clonotype has at least ten counts. This chain uses TRBV20-1 with TRBJ2-3, with no clear D. Trimming stripped 3 bases from V and 6 bases from J, with 10 bases between. Germline CDR1 and CDR2: DFQATT and SNEGSKA (reference sequence). This CDR3 is built from 12 residues. CDR3 DNA: TGCAGTGCTAGCGCGCGCGTCGATACGCAGTATTTT. This translates into CSASARVDTQYF.

The table lists this clonotype with many counts. This rearrangement joins TRBV5-4 to TRBJ2-6; no firm D call. Trimming left V 7 bases short and J 0 bases short, with 11 bases between. The CDR3 contains 15 residues. From germline, CDR1 is SGHNT and CDR2 YYREEE (reference sequence). The CDR3 DNA sequence: TGTGCCAGCGGCCCATGGGTCTCTGGGGCCAACGTCCTGACTTTC. The encoded protein is CASGPWVSGANVLTF. The whole variable domain, remainder taken from reference TRBV5-4 and TRBJ2-6, is ETGVTQSPTHLIKTRGQQVTLRCSSQSGHNTVSWYQQALGQGPQFIFQYYREEENGRGNFPPRFSGLQFPNYSSELNVNALELDDSALYLCASGPWVSGANVLTFGAGSRLTVL.

This clonotype was found many times. The chain is built from TRBV29-1 and TRBJ2-2, with D possibly TRBD1 on 6 matching bases. In germline, CDR1 is SQVTM, CDR2 ANQGSEA. CDR3 length equals 14 residues. Trimming left V 4 bases short and J 4 bases short, with 13 bases between. The CDR3 is CSVVVQGSTGELFF. In nucleotides, the CDR3 is TGCAGCGTTGTAGTACAGGGTTCCACCGGGGAGCTGTTTTTT.

This clonotype was detected ten times or more. The rearrangement uses TRBV20-1 and TRBJ2-3; TRBD2 matches 12 bases. Germline loops: CDR1 DFQATT, CDR2 SNEGSKA (reference sequence). Unmatched junction bases numbered 6, after V lost 6 bases and J lost 2 bases. CDR3 length equals 15 residues. Written as DNA, the CDR3 is TGCAGTGCACCGACTAGCGGGGGAACCACAGATACGCAGTATTTT. Its protein is CSAPTSGGTTDTQYF.

Concerning this clonotype: Since a much larger clone is just one base distant, this may be a read error. V gene TRBV6-6 combines with J gene TRBJ1-4; TRBD1 might be the D (6 bases). The CDR3 covers 17 residues. Germline V gene lookup returns CDR1 MNHNY and CDR2 SVGAGI (reference sequence). Trimming removed 10 bases from V and 10 bases from J, with 31 bases in between. The CDR3 DNA sequence: TGTGCCAACCTCAATCCTGGGCTTCGGGGGCTGGGGGGAAAACTGTTTTTT. It is translated as CANLNPGLRGLGGKLFF.

This clonotype has ten or more counts. This chain connects TRBV3-1 to TRBJ2-5, with D uncertain. This CDR3 comprises 14 residues. Germline V gene sequence: CDR1 LGHDT, CDR2 YNNKEL (reference sequence). V lost 5 bases and J lost 5, with 15 bases in between. The CDR3 DNA reads TGTGCCAGCAGCTCGGACCCGGCAAGGGAGACCCAGTACTTC. Translation gives CASSSDPARETQYF.

The table lists this clonotype with many counts. The chain combines TRBV27 with TRBJ2-7; 8 bases align to TRBD2. Trimming took 6 bases from V and 2 from J; bases not matched to a gene: 6. CDR3 length equals 14 residues. The germline CDR1 and CDR2 sequences are MNHEY and SMNVEV (reference sequence). CDR3: CASSRGGGTYEQYF. DNA for the CDR3: TGTGCCAGCAGCCGGGGGGGAGGTACCTACGAGCAGTACTTC.

In this sample, this clonotype turned up many times. The CDR3 region has the DNA TGCAGCGCTGGGACTAGCGGGGGGGCAGAGACCCAGTACTTC. Its protein product is CSAGTSGGAETQYF. V and J are TRBV29-1 and TRBJ2-5, with 16 nucleotides matching TRBD2. Trimming removed 7 bases from V and 4 bases from J; junction bases left unmatched: 3. This CDR3 spans 14 amino acids. Germline CDR1 reads SQVTM; CDR2 reads ANQGSEA.

Comment on this clonotype: Without the conserved terminal phenylalanine or tryptophan, this CDR3 likely stems from a read error. The chain links TRBV5-1 to TRBJ2-5, with D uncertain. This CDR3 is built from 15 residues. Germline CDR1 reads SGHRS; CDR2 reads YFSETQ. CDR3 nucleotides: TGCGCCAGCAGCTTGGGCTTAGACAACCAAGAGAACCAGTACTTA. It is translated as CASSLGLDNQENQYL.

The chain is built from TRBV20-1 and TRBJ1-1; D ambiguous. Trimming cost V 2 bases and J 13 bases, with 14 bases left between them. The CDR3 runs to 11 residues. CDR1 and CDR2 (germline): DFQATT, SNEGSKA (reference sequence). This CDR3 reads CSARYGWVCFF. The CDR3 coding sequence is TGCAGTGCTAGATATGGCTGGGTTTGTTTCTTT.

Sample share makes this clonotype medium-sized. V is TRBV20-1 and J is TRBJ2-5, with 9 nucleotides matching TRBD2. This CDR3 contains 12 residues. Trimming cost V 6 bases and J 5 bases; bases outside gene matches: 4. The germline V gene has CDR1 DFQATT and CDR2 SNEGSKA (reference sequence). The CDR3 region is CSARGGRETQYF. For the CDR3, the DNA is TGCAGTGCGCGGGGGGGCAGGGAGACCCAGTACTTC.

This clonotype was picked up many times. The chain carries TRBV6-5 and TRBJ1-5, with 8 bases matching TRBD1. The germline V gene has CDR1 MNHEY and CDR2 SVGAGI. Losses at the gene ends were 6 bases for V and 3 bases for J; bases not matched to a gene: 4. The CDR3 is 14 residues long. CDR3 sequence: CASRQGVHNQPQHF. The CDR3 DNA reads TGTGCCAGCAGACAGGGGGTACACAATCAGCCCCAGCATTTT.

This clonotype was seen many times. This sequence joins TRBV20-1 and TRBJ1-1; D gene ambiguous. The CDR3 is made up of 15 amino acids. Germline values: CDR1 DFQATT, CDR2 SNEGSKA (reference sequence). Trimming left V 2 bases short and J 0 bases short, with 13 bases between. The CDR3 DNA reads TGCAGTGCTAGAATCGAAGGGTCTCTGAACACTGAAGCTTTCTTT. Translation gives CSARIEGSLNTEAFF.

This clonotype was counted at least ten times. V gene TRBV6-2 or TRBV6-3 combines with J gene TRBJ2-4; 7 bases fit TRBD2. Germline trimming cut 6 bases from V and 3 bases from J; bases unmatched to any gene: 14. Germline CDR1 is MNHEY and CDR2 is SVGEGT. This CDR3 region has 17 residues. In DNA, the CDR3 is TGTGCCAGCAGGAAGATTACCGGGGGGACCGTCAAAAACATTCAGTACTTC. The encoded protein is CASRKITGGTVKNIQYF.

This clonotype was counted at least ten times. A single base separates this from a much larger clone, so it may be a read error. This chain links TRBV28 with TRBJ1-1, with 7 bases identical to TRBD1. This CDR3 contains 13 residues. CDR1 and CDR2 from the germline V gene are MDHEN and SYDVKM. CDR3: CASSQGVATEVFF. The CDR3, as DNA: TGTGCCAGCAGCCAGGGGGTGGCCACTGAAGTTTTCTTT.

This clonotype was detected ten times or more. The chain carries TRBV2 and TRBJ2-4; 11 bases line up with TRBD2. CDR1 and CDR2 from the germline V gene are SNHLY and FYNNEI. With 4 bases clipped from V and 10 bases from J, the junction kept 6 bases outside the gene matches. The CDR3 has 14 amino acids. This CDR3 is CASSVSGRDLIQYF. Written as DNA, the CDR3 is TGTGCCAGCAGTGTTAGCGGGAGGGACCTTATTCAGTACTTC.

The sample holds many counts of this clonotype. This chain's CDR3 is CASNRGGRGTDTQYF. The DNA of the CDR3 is TGTGCCAGCAACCGGGGGGGCCGCGGCACAGATACGCAGTATTTT. The rearrangement uses TRBV7-2 and TRBJ2-3; TRBD2 matches at 8 bases. Germline assignment: CDR1 SGHTA and CDR2 FQGNSA. The CDR3 totals 15 residues. Unmatched junction bases numbered 7, after V lost 7 bases and J lost 1 base.

This clonotype has at least ten counts. The rearrangement uses TRBV6-5 and TRBJ2-3; TRBD2 matches 8 bases. CDR1 is MNHEY, CDR2 SVGAGI, per germline. V dropped 5 bases and J dropped 2; count of bases not matched to a gene: 12. This CDR3 is 17 amino acids long. CDR3 DNA: TGTGCCAGCAGTACCGGCCGGAGCGGGAGAGTCACAGATACGCAGTATTTT. Translation gives CASSTGRSGRVTDTQYF.

This clonotype was observed at least ten times. The chain recombines TRBV18 with TRBJ2-3; D ambiguous. The V gene's germline CDR1 is KGHSH and CDR2 LQKENI. CDR3 size: 14 residues. Trimming cost V 2 bases and J 4 bases, with 10 bases left between them. CDR3 region: CASSPGRAPDTQYF. CDR3 sequence (DNA): TGTGCCAGCTCACCAGGAAGGGCTCCAGATACGCAGTATTTT.

This clonotype was counted at least ten times. The CDR3 DNA reads as TGCAGTGCTAGAGAATCGCGGTTTGACACAGATACGCAGTATTTT. Translated, it gives CSARESRFDTDTQYF. This chain connects TRBV20-1 to TRBJ2-3, with D hard to call. The germline V gene encodes CDR1 DFQATT and CDR2 SNEGSKA (reference sequence). The CDR3 is 15 amino acids. Trimming took off 0 bases at V and 2 bases at J, with 12 bases between the two ends.

There are many counts of this clonotype. The J gene is TRBJ2-6, the V gene TRBV7-2; possibly TRBD1 or TRBD2 for D (5 bases each). This CDR3 comprises 16 residues. Germline V gene sequence: CDR1 SGHTA, CDR2 FQGNSA. Trimming shortened V by 1 base and J by 2 bases, and 9 bases separated the two germline ends. CDR3 sequence: CASSLGRGPGANVLTF. CDR3 nucleotide sequence: TGTGCCAGCAGCTTAGGACGGGGCCCTGGGGCCAACGTCCTGACTTTC.

At least ten counts were recorded for this clonotype. The V gene is TRBV20-1, the J gene TRBJ2-7; TRBD1 aligns across 7 bases. Trimming took 6 bases from V and 1 from J; bases not matched to a gene: 15. This CDR3 has 16 amino acids. The germline V gene has CDR1 DFQATT and CDR2 SNEGSKA (reference sequence). The CDR3 reads CSAIPGQYNPSYEQYF. The CDR3 DNA reads as TGCAGTGCGATCCCGGGACAGTATAACCCTTCCTACGAGCAGTACTTC.